Below, one T cell receptor (beta chain) is given with its context. Antigen unknown. This PCR relied on a set of 60 Vbeta primers and 13 Jbeta primers. The method was immunoSEQ multiplex PCR; TCRdb's version includes in-frame clones alone and lacks a portion of them. The table includes over 90,000 clones, roughly three fifths detected once. The sample comes from a study of cytomegalovirus exposure and HLA in healthy donors. Study-wide points: Presence/absence analysis assumed near-uniform sequencing depth across donors.

Germline CDR1 is SNHLY and CDR2 is FYNNEI. This CDR3 comprises 14 residues. The junction had 7 bases not matched to a gene; V was cut back by 6 bases and J by 5 bases. The CMV serostatus of this donor went unrecorded. The source is a human donor in good health. The chain couples TRBV2 to TRBJ2-3; 8 positions agree with TRBD2. The sequencing input was PBMCs. The CDR3 DNA sequence: TGTGCCAGCAGGTTACTAGCGGCTCAAGATACGCAGTATTTT. As protein: CASRLLAAQDTQYF.